The entry below gives a single T cell receptor (beta chain) sequence along with its context. This specimen comes from a study of blood T cell repertoires in COVID-19. Study processing details: Amplification with reference gene primers provided the estimates of nucleated cell counts. The data were produced by immunoSEQ multiplex PCR, yet TCRdb's version contains in-frame clones alone and is incomplete. V and J calls plus clone size are reproduced from that table; the DNA served to infer D and trimming. The data show 200,000 to 300,000 clones, around 87% seen once. Trimming shortened V by 0 bases and J by 6 bases, and 12 bases separated the two germline ends. Per germline, CDR1 SNHLY and CDR2 FYNNEI. The CDR3 runs 14 residues.

Source material: peripheral blood. The rearrangement uses TRBV2 and TRBJ2-7; D is perhaps TRBD2 (5 bases). The origin of this receptor is a woman between 45 and 65 years old with acute or convalescent COVID-19. CDR3 DNA sequence: TGTGCCAGCAGTGAAGCAGTGGGGAGTCTCGAGCAGTACTTC. Amino acids: CASSEAVGSLEQYF.